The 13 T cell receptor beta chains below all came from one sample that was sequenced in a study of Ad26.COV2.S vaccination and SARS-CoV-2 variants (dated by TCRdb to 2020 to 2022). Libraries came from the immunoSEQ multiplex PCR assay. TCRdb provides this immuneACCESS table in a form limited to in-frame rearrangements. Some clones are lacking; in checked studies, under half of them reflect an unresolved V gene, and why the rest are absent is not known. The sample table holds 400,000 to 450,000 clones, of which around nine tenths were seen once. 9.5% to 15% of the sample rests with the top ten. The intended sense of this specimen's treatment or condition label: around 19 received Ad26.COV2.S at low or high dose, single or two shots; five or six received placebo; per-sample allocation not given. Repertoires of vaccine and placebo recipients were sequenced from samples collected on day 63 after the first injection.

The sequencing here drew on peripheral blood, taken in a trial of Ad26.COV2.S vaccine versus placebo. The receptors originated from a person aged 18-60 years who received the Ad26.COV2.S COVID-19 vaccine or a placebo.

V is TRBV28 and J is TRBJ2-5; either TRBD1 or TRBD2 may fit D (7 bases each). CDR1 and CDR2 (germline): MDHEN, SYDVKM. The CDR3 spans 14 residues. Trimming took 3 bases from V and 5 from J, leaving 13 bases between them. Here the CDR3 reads CASSLYRGGETQYF. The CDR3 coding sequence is TGTGCCAGCAGTTTGTACAGGGGAGGGGAGACCCAGTACTTC.

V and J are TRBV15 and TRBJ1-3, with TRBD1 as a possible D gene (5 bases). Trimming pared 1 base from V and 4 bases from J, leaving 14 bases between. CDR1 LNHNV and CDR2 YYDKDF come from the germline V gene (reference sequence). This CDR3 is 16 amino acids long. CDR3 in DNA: TGTGCCACCAGCAGAGGGTTAAGGGACGGAGGAAACACCATATATTTT. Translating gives CATSRGLRDGGNTIYF.

The CDR3 nucleotides are TGTGCCAGCACCGATGCTGGCAAGAGCTCCTACAATGAGCAGTTCTTC. It specifies CASTDAGKSSYNEQFF. V and J are TRBV27 and TRBJ2-1; D is ambiguous. V was cut by 7 bases and J by 0 bases, with 16 bases left in between. CDR1 is MNHEY, CDR2 SMNVEV, per germline (reference sequence). CDR3 size: 16 residues.

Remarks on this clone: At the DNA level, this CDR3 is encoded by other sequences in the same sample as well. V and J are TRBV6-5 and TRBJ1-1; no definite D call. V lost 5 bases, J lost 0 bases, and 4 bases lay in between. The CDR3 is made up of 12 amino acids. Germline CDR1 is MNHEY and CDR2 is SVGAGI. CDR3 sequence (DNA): TGTGCCAGCAGTCGGCTGAACACTGAAGCTTTCTTT. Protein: CASSRLNTEAFF.

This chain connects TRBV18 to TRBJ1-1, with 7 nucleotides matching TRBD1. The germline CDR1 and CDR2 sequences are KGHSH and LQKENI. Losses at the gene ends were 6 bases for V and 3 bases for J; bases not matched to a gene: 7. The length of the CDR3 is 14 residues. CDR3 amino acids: CASSKTGPDTEAFF. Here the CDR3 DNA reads TGTGCCAGCTCTAAGACAGGGCCTGACACTGAAGCTTTCTTT.

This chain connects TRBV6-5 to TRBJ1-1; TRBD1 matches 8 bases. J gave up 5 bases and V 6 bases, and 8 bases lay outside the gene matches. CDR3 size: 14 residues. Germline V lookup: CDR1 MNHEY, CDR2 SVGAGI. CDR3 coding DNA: TGTGCCAGCAGGACCACAGGGGGTTTGACTGAAGCTTTCTTT. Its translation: CASRTTGGLTEAFF.

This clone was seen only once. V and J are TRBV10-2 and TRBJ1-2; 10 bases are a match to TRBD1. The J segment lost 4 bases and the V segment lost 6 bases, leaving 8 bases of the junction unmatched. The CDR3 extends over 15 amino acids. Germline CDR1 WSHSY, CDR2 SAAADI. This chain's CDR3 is CASSVGTGEGYGYTF. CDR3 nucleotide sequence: TGCGCCAGCAGCGTGGGGACAGGGGAGGGCTATGGCTACACCTTC.

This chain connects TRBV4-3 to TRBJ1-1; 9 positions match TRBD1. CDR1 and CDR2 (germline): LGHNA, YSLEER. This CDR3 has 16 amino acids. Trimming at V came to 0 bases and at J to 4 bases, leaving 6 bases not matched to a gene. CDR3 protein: CASSQDWDRAGTEAFF. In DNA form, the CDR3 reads TGCGCCAGCAGCCAAGATTGGGACAGGGCGGGCACTGAAGCTTTCTTT.

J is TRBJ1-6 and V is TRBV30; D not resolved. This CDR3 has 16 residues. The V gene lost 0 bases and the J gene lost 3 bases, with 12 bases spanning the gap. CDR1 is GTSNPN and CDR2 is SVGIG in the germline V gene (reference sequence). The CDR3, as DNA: TGTGCCTGGAGTGTAGGAACAGTATTCTATAATTCACCCCTCCACTTT. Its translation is CAWSVGTVFYNSPLHF.

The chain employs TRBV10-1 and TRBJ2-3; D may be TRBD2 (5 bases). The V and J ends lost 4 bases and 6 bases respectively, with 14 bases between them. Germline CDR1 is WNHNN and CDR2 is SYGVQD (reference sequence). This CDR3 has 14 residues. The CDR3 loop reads CASSGSNRGDTQYF. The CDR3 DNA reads TGCGCCAGCAGTGGGTCAAACAGAGGGGATACGCAGTATTTT.

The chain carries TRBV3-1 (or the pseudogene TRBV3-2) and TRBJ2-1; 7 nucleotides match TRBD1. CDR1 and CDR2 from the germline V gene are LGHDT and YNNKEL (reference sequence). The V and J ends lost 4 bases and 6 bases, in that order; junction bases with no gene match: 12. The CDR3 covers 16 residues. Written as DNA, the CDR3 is TGTGCCAGCAGCCCGACGTATGGGACAGTACTCAATGAGCAGTTCTTC. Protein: CASSPTYGTVLNEQFF.

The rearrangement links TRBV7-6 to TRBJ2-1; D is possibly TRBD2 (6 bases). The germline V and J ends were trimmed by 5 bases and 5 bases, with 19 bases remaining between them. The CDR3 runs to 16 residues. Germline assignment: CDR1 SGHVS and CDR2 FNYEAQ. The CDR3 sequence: CASSAGLGTINNEQFF. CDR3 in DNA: TGTGCCAGCAGCGCGGGGTTGGGCACGATAAACAATGAGCAGTTCTTC.

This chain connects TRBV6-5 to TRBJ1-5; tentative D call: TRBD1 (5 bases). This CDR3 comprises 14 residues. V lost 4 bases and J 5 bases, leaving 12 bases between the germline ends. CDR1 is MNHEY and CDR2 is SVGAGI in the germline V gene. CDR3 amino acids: CASSSGAFDQPQHF. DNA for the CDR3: TGTGCCAGCAGTTCCGGGGCCTTCGATCAGCCCCAGCATTTT.